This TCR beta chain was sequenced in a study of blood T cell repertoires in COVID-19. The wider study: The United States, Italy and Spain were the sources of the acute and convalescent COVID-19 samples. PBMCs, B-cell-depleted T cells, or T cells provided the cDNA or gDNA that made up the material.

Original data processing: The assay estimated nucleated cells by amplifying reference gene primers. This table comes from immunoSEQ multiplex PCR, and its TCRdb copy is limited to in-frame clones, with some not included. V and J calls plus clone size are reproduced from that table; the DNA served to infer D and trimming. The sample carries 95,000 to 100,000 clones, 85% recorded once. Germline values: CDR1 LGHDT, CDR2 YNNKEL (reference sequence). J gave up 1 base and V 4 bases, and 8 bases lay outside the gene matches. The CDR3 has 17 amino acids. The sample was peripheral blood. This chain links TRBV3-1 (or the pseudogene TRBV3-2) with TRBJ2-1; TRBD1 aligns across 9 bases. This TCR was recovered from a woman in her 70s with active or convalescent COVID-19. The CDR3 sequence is CASSPLWTGDSYNEQFF. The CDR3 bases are TGTGCCAGCAGCCCCCTCTGGACAGGGGATTCCTACAATGAGCAGTTCTTC.